This T cell receptor beta chain was retrieved from a study of blood T cells in healthy people across ages. Sample-barcoded 5' priming and a J-beta primer mix drove a second PCR of about 7 to 11 cycles. TCRdb reanalysed the 5' RACE reads using MiXCR and keeps one entry per CDR3 protein. Among more than 650,000 distinct CDR3 sequences, roughly 24% were seen once, and the ten largest hold about 2.9%. Study-wide results and limits: Per million T cells, the diversity of TCR beta decreased roughly linearly as age advanced.

The CDR3 is 14 amino acids. J gave up 7 bases and V 4 bases, and 5 bases lay outside the gene matches. Germline lookup yields CDR1 SGHVS and CDR2 FQNEAQ. This clonotype was seen only a few times. Its cognate antigen is unknown. This sample also belongs to another study, concerning T cells of mothers and their children. That paper states: Every mother produced more than 10 million TCR beta CDR3 reads, whereas every child provided around 3 million.

The V gene is TRBV7-8, the J gene TRBJ2-2, with 8 bases that match TRBD1. Source material: blood. The TCR originated in a boy aged 10-17 years in good health. CDR3 sequence reads: CASSWTGRVGELFF. CDR3 bases: TGTGCCAGCAGCTGGACAGGGCGCGTCGGGGAGCTGTTTTTT.